The clone carrying this TCR beta chain came up a few times. Its specificity is not known. The CDR3 contains 15 residues. In germline, CDR1 is SEHNR, CDR2 FQNEAQ (reference sequence). V shed 4 bases, J shed 8 bases, and the junction held 8 bases outside the gene matches. Making the TCR beta libraries involved quantitative 5'-RACE with molecular barcodes. Via MiXCR, TCRdb re-called the 5' RACE reads, giving one row per CDR3 protein. The table lists about 400,000 distinct CDR3 sequences, under 25% of them singletons. These data are taken from a study of CD8 T cells in ankylosing spondylitis. Study-level results: A motif in TCR beta, a set of about 8 highly homologous variants, appeared characteristic of ankylosing spondylitis blood.

The receptor was isolated from a male donor with ankylosing spondylitis. The rearrangement joins TRBV7-9 to TRBJ2-1; 10 bases align to TRBD2. The sample comprised blood, either unsorted or a sorted T cell fraction (not recorded which). CDR3 nucleotides: TGTGCCAGCAGCTCCGGACTAGCGGCGGTGGATGAGCAGTTCTTC. Its translation: CASSSGLAAVDEQFF.